This T cell receptor (beta chain) appears in the sequencing data of a study of T cell repertoires in cytomegalovirus infection. Findings of the study overall: What dominated the ex vivo response were HLA-C-restricted CMV-specific TCR beta clonotypes.

This clonotype has at least ten counts. Its specificity is not known. TCRdb reprocessed the reads with MiXCR, giving one entry per CDR3 protein. The table records 300,000 or so distinct CDR3 sequences, about 25% of them present only once. Germline CDR1 is SGHTA and CDR2 is FQGNSA. V lost 5 bases and J lost 2; bases outside the gene matches: 12. This CDR3 contains 17 residues. Sequencing used PBMCs. The chain joins TRBV7-2 to TRBJ2-1; 7 nucleotides agree with TRBD1. The clonotype originates from a human donor in good health (CMV status not recorded). Some clones in this sample may be carry-over from other donors' samples. As DNA, the CDR3 is TGTGCCAGCAGCCAGATACCCGACAGGGTTACCTACAATGAGCAGTTCTTC. Translating it yields CASSQIPDRVTYNEQFF.